This section outlines one T cell receptor beta chain sequence together with its context. Its cognate antigen has yet to be identified. The entry originates in a study of cytomegalovirus exposure and HLA in healthy donors (TCRdb year 2017). Turning to the overall study: In an earlier analysis of 587 of the donors, around 300 Gb of sequence data and 90 million to 120 million unique TCR beta sequences from 150 million to 200 million T cells were reported. Approximately 300 gigabases of sequencing data and approximately 91 million unique TCR sequences made up an early release that covered approximately 650 HLA-typed donors. Of the roughly 390 genotyped donors, over 80% were placed in the genetic ancestry cluster associated with self-reported Caucasian donors. The study aimed to test whether signatures of past pathogen exposure could be identified by cataloging public T cell receptors. The study profiled the T cell repertoires of fewer than 850 subjects by immunosequencing and related them to cytomegalovirus serostatus. Along with the approximately 650-subject first cohort, a separate validation cohort of approximately 110 different subjects was used. To predict cytomegalovirus infection status, the study brought together high-throughput TCR immunosequencing, statistical association of individual TCRs with disease status, and machine learning. To study patterns of TCR occurrence, a later analysis re-analyzed previously published TCR beta repertoires from around 700 donors and added high-resolution HLA genotyping. The later analysis used no new phenotypic data to find candidate immune exposures, relying instead on TCR beta sequences and their occurrence across donors. An earlier analysis of 587 of the donors used high-throughput TCR beta sequencing to judge whether each TCR beta V gene segment behaved as functional or pseudogenic. Donor age, sex, ethnicity and CMV serostatus were compiled alongside the repertoire data. Genome-wide SNP genotypes for about 60% of the roughly 670 donors were used in a later genetic analysis, which treated that subset as a discovery cohort. Every discovery cohort repertoire had been produced on one sequencing platform. Both class I and class II loci were covered by HLA typing, at four-digit resolution. Typing coverage differed by locus: A, B, C, DRB1 and DQB1 were typed in roughly 620-630 donors, DQA1 in about 560, DPA1 in some 600, and DPB1 in 400 to 490. Several DR-DQ haplotypes were treated as single units for association and clustering because of strong linkage in the cohort. Across 300 to 500 genotyped donors of the cohort, an average of approximately 240,000 unique TCR beta nucleotide sequences per donor were sequenced, and roughly 18% of those sequences were non-productive. Results the study describes overall, beyond this receptor: In a later genetic analysis, fewer N-insertions in productive TCRs were reported among donors in an Asian-associated ancestry cluster than the roughly 700-donor mean. Broadly in line with IMGT annotations, most TCR beta V segments showed up in productive rearrangements about 87% or about 30% of the time in an earlier analysis of approximately 640 of the donors. A later analysis associated about 16,000 TCR beta sequences with specific HLA alleles at a false discovery rate of 0.05. While some public TCRs were present in many individuals, most TCR sequences turned up only very rarely across donors. The classifier was reported to diagnose cytomegalovirus status with high specificity and sensitivity in both the original cohort and the validation cohort. It was suggested by the authors that the approach could potentially be generalized to other disease states and immunological phenotypes. In a later analysis, the rate of TCR association differed among HLA loci, with DRB1 alleles having the most associated TCRs and HLA-C alleles having the fewest. A later analysis reported that several top co-occurrence clusters appeared linked to parvovirus B19, influenza, CMV and Epstein-Barr virus. V-gene and J-gene trimming of TCR beta chains was associated with a missense DCLRE1C variant in a later genetic analysis, and the association was replicated in an independent cohort. For the cohort, immune exposure information was limited to CMV serostatus. HLA typing was unavailable for some donors at each locus, so association tests used only the typed subset. Linkage disequilibrium might explain the correlated functional status among segregating V segments, but an unknown experimental factor could not be excluded. When HLA alleles, especially DR and DQ, strongly co-occurred, attributing TCR associations to individual alleles was difficult. The study listed approximately 150 TCR beta chains as associated with cytomegalovirus. According to a later analysis, most CMV-associated TCR beta chains appeared to be HLA-restricted, and the HLA associations seemed to be driven largely by CMV exposure. In a later analysis, HLA-associated TCR beta chains were found to be more clonally expanded and to have lower generation probabilities than equally common non-associated chains. The sequencing pipeline was judged likely to have produced a cluster of highly shared sequence variants as a technical artifact. A further reported finding was that TCR beta sequences accurately predicted the HLA-A and HLA-B alleles for most subjects in the first cohort. Sequencing depth was assumed to be roughly uniform across donors in the presence/absence analyses, though that assumption may not hold. Some IMGT-functional V segments, including TRBV6-2 and TRBV6-3, could not be told apart with the 87-base-pair reads, so those segments were excluded. Three of the identified cytomegalovirus-associated TCR beta chains were confirmed in vitro to be specific for cytomegalovirus antigens. The earlier analysis of 587 of the donors excluded 15 to 20 rarely observed V segments, including chromosome 9 orphons, because counts were too low. Only TCR beta chains were sequenced in this cohort, and the absence of alpha or paired-chain data limited detectable features.

Library prep was done by the immunoSEQ multiplex PCR assay. For the multiplex PCR, a mixture combining 60 forward primers for TCR Vbeta segments and 13 reverse primers for TCR Jbeta segments was used. Amplification of the CDR3 region of rearranged TCR beta genes was performed with a multiplex PCR assay on genomic DNA. On the Illumina HiSeq System, the amplified TCR beta libraries were sequenced as 87-base-pair reads. As for the original processing: Across the roughly 600 repertoires, a later analysis counted some 80 million unique TCR beta chains, 9.5 million to 13 million of which were shared by at least two donors. A nearest-neighbor algorithm error-corrected the raw reads and collapsed the reads into unique sequences, merging closely related sequences to remove PCR and sequencing errors. CDR3 sequences were aligned to IMGT reference sequences to assign V, D and J gene segments. For a sequence to be retained, at least a six-nucleotide match to both a V gene segment and a J gene segment was required. Rearrangements were called productive when the CDR3 lacked stop codons and stayed in frame with V and J; all others were non-productive. CDR3 was defined according to IMGT convention as the region running from the second conserved V-encoded cysteine to the conserved J-encoded phenylalanine. The earlier analysis of fewer than 700 of the donors excluded sequences that lacked an unambiguous match to a single V gene segment. In an earlier analysis of several hundred of the donors, V segments were called functional above 56.7% productive rearrangements and were called segregating when the between-donor standard deviation exceeded 5%. A statistical classification framework was built for diagnosing cytomegalovirus status from the catalog of TCR beta chain sequences. V and J gene assignment, in a later analysis, came from comparing TCR nucleotide sequences with IMGT/GENE-DB human TR gene sequences. Using the TCRdist pipeline, a later analysis assigned CDR3 sequences along with most-parsimonious VDJ recombination scenarios. A later analysis defined each TCR beta chain by its CDR3 amino acid sequence plus V-gene family, and excluded reads lacking a unique V-gene family. As a way to deal with suspected cross-contamination and a sequencing artifact, a later analysis dropped roughly 600 nucleotide sequences that were highly shared and had low generation probability. In a later analysis, a clonal expansion index was calculated for each public chain from normalized within-repertoire ranks of inferred template counts. A later analysis computed generation probabilities with a VDJ recombination model fitted to out-of-frame rearrangements, and checked the results against IGoR. In a later analysis, TCR-TCR, TCR-HLA and TCR-CMV co-occurrence was scored with hypergeometric tests, and a repertoire-size bias correction was applied to TCR pairs. To estimate false discovery rates, a later analysis permuted the HLA or CMV assignments 20 times. In a later analysis, co-occurring TCRs were grouped using DBSCAN, and TCRdist sequence similarity was added for clustering within HLA-allele-positive subsets. Repertoires with fewer than 30,000 or more than 120,000 public chains, plus five repertoires with anomalous nucleotide sharing, were excluded from co-occurrence clustering. Held by TCRdb, this immuneACCESS table contains in-frame sequences only and omits some clones. Under half of the omission traces to an unresolved V gene where checked; the cause of the rest is unknown. V, J and clone size are taken as reported in that table, and D and trimming were inferred from the DNA itself. The sample table records about 140,000 clones. Clones ranked in the top ten supply about 2.3% of the sample.

In total, around 600 healthy bone marrow donors made up the cohort. Cohort members were all nominally healthy when sampled, although unrecorded immune exposures were likely present. The donor tested CMV seronegative, placing the donor among the 350 or so seronegative members of the cohort. A peripheral blood sample was collected from each donor, and TCR beta sequencing was performed on peripheral blood mononuclear cells. The Qiagen DNeasy Blood Extraction Kit was used to extract genomic DNA from the blood cell samples. The CDR3 starts with the cysteine, ends with the phenylalanine, and has 14 residues. Left in the record is the CDR3 DNA by itself, 42 bases read in frame from the first base. The germline V gene encodes CDR1 MNHNY and CDR2 SVGAGI (reference sequence). The germline V and J ends show losses of 8 bases and 1 base respectively, and no gene match explains 7 bases of the junction.

The source of this sequence is a woman aged 18 to 35 in good health and CMV-seronegative. Source material: PBMCs. The rearranged chain carries TRBV6-6 and TRBJ1-2, and 7 junctional nucleotides match TRBD1. The DNA sequence follows: TGTGCCAGCCGTTGGACAGGCGATAACTATGGCTACACCTTC. Translated, it gives CASRWTGDNYGYTF.